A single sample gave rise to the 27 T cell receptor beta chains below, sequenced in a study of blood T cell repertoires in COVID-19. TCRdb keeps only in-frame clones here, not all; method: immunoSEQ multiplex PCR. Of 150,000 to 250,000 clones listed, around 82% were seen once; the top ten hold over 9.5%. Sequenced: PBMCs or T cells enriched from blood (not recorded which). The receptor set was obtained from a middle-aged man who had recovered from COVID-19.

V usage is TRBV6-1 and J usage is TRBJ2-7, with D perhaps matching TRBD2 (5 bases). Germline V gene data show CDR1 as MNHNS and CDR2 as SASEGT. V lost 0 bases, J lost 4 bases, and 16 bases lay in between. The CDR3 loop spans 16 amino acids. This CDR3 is CASSEAVIGSFYEQYF. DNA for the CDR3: TGTGCCAGCAGTGAAGCGGTGATTGGGAGCTTTTACGAGCAGTACTTC.

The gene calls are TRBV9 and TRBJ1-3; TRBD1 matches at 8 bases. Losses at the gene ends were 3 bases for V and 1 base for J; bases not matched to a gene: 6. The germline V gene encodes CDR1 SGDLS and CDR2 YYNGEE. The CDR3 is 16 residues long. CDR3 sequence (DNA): TGTGCCAGCAGCGGACCAGGGGGCGCTTCTGGAAACACCATATATTTT. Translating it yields CASSGPGGASGNTIYF.

The CDR3 region has the DNA TGTGCCAGCAGACCAGCGGGAGGGCCCGACGGGGAGCTGTTTTTT. This translates into CASRPAGGPDGELFF. The V and J genes are TRBV4-2 and TRBJ2-2, with 10 bases matching TRBD2. The V segment lost 6 bases and the J segment 7 bases; nucleotides outside the gene matches: 8. The CDR3 loop spans 15 amino acids. The germline V gene encodes CDR1 LGHNA and CDR2 YNFKEQ.

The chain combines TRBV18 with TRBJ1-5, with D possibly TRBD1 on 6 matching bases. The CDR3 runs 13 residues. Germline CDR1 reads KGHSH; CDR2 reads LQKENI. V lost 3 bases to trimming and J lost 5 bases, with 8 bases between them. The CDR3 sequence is CASSPHRDQPQHF. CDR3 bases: TGTGCCAGCTCACCCCACAGGGATCAGCCCCAGCATTTT. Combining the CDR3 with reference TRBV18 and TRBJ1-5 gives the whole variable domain NAGVMQNPRHLVRRRGQEARLRCSPMKGHSHVYWYRQLPEEGLKFMVYLQKENIIDESGMPKERFSAEFPKEGPSILRIQQVVRGDSAAYFCASSPHRDQPQHFGDGTRLSIL.

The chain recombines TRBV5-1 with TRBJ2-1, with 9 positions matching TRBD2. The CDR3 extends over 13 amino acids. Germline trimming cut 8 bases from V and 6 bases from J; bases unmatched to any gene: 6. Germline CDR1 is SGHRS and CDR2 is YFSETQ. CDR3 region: CASGQTSGNEQFF. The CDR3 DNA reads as TGCGCCAGTGGACAGACTAGCGGCAATGAGCAGTTCTTC.

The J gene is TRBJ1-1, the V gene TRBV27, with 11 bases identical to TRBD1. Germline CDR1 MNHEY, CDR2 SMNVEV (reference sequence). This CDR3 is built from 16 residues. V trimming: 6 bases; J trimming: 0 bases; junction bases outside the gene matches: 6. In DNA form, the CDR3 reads TGTGCCAGCAGAGTAGGGACAGGGGGGTTGAACACTGAAGCTTTCTTT. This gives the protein CASRVGTGGLNTEAFF.

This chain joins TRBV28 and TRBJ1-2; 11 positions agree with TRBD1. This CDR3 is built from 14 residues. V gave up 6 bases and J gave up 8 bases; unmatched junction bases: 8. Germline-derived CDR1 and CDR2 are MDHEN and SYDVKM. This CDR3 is CASSRTGGYEGYTF. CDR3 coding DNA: TGTGCCAGCAGCCGGACAGGGGGCTATGAGGGCTACACCTTC.

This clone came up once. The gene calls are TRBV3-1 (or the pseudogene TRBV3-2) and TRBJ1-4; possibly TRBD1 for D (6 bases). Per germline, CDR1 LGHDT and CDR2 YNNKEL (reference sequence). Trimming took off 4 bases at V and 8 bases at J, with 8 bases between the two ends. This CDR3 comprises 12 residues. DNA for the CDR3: TGTGCCAGCAGCCTGAGGGGGGAAAAACTGTTTTTT. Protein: CASSLRGEKLFF.

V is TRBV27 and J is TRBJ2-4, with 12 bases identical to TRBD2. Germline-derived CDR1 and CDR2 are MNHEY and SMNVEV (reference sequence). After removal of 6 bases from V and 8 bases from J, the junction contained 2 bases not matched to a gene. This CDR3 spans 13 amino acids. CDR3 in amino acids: CASRLAGGDIQYF. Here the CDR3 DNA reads TGTGCCAGCAGACTAGCGGGAGGAGACATTCAGTACTTC.

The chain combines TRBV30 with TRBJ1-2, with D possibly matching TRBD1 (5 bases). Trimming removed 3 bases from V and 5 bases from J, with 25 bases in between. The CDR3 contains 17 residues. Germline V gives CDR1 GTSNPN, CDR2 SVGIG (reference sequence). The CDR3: CAWSPYYRDLGGYGYTF. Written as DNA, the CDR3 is TGTGCCTGGAGCCCATATTATAGGGACCTTGGAGGGTATGGCTACACCTTC.

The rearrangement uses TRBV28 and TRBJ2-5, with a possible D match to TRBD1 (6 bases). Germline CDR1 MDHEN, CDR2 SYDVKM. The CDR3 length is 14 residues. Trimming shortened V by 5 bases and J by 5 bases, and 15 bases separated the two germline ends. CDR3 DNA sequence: TGTGCCAGCAGTAGAACAGGGTTTGGGGAGACCCAGTACTTC. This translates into CASSRTGFGETQYF.

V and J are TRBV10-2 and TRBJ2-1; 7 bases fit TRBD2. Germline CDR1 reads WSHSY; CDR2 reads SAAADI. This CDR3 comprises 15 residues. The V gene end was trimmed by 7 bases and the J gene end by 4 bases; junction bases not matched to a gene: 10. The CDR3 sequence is CASTPGREVYNEQFF. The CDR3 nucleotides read TGCGCCAGCACCCCGGGGAGGGAGGTATACAATGAGCAGTTCTTC.

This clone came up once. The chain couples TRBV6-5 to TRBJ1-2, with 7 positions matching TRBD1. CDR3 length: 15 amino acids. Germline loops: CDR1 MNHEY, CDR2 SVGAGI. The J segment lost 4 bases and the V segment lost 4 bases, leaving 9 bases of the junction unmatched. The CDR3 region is CASSSPTGSGYGYTF. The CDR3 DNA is TGTGCCAGCAGTTCCCCGACAGGGAGTGGCTATGGCTACACCTTC.

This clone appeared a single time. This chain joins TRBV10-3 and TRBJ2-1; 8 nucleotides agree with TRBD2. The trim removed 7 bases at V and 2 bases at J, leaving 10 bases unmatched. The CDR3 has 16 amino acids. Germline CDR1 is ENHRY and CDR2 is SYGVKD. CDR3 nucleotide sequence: TGTGCCATCACTACTCGGGAGGGTAGCACCTACAATGAGCAGTTCTTC. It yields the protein CAITTREGSTYNEQFF.

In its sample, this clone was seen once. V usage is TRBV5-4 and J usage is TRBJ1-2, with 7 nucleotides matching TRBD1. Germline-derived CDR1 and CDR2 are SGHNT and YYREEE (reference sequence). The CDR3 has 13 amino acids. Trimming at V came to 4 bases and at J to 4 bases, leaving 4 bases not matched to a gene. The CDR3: CASSPGQSYGYTF. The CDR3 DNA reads TGTGCCAGCAGCCCGGGACAGTCCTATGGCTACACCTTC. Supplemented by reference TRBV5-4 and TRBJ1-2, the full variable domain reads ETGVTQSPTHLIKTRGQQVTLRCSSQSGHNTVSWYQQALGQGPQFIFQYYREEENGRGNFPPRFSGLQFPNYSSELNVNALELDDSALYLCASSPGQSYGYTFGSGTRLTVV.

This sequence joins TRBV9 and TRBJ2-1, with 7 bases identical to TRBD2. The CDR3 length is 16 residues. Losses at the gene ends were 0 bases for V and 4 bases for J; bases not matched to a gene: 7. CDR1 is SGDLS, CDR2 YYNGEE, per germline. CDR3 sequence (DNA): TGTGCCAGCAGCGTAGGCTCGCGGGGGAGATACAATGAGCAGTTCTTC. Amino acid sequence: CASSVGSRGRYNEQFF.

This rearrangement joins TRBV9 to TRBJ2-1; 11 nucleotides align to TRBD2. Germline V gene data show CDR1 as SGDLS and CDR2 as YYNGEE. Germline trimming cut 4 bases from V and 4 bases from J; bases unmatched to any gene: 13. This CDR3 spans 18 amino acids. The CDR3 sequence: CASSPSSGRAHKYNEQFF. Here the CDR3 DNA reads TGTGCCAGCAGCCCAAGTAGCGGGAGGGCCCATAAGTACAATGAGCAGTTCTTC.

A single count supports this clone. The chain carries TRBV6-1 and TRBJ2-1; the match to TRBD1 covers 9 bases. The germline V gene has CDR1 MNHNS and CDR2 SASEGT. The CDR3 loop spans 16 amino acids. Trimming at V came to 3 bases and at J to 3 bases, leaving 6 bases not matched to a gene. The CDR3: CASSDPGTGIYNEQFF. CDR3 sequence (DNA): TGTGCCAGCAGTGATCCCGGGACAGGGATCTACAATGAGCAGTTCTTC.

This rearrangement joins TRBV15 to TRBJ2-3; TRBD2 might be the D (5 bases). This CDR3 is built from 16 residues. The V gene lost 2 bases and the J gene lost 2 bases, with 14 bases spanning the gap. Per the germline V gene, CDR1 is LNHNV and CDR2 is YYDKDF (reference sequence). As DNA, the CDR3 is TGTGCCACCAGCAGATCCAAGTCGGGGTCCACAGATACGCAGTATTTT. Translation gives CATSRSKSGSTDTQYF.

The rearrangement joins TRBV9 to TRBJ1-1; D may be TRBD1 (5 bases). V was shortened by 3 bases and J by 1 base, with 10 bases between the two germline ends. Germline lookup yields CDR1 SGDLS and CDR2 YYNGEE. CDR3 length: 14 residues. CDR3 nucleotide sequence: TGTGCCAGCAGCGCGACAGCTGCGAACACTGAAGCTTTCTTT. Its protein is CASSATAANTEAFF.

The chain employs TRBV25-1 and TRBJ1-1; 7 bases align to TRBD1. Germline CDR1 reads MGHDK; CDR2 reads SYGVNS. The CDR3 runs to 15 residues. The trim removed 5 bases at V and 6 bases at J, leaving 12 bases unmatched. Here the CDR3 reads CASSRGIDRDSEAFF. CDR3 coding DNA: TGTGCCAGCAGTAGAGGAATCGACAGGGACTCTGAAGCTTTCTTT.

The CDR3 sequence is CASSEAIQGGYTF. As DNA, the CDR3 is TGTGCCAGCAGTGAAGCTATACAGGGTGGCTACACCTTC. This chain joins TRBV6-1 and TRBJ1-2; a weak D match, TRBD1 (6 bases). The CDR3 runs to 13 residues. Germline V gene lookup returns CDR1 MNHNS and CDR2 SASEGT. Trimming shortened V by 0 bases and J by 7 bases, and 9 bases separated the two germline ends.

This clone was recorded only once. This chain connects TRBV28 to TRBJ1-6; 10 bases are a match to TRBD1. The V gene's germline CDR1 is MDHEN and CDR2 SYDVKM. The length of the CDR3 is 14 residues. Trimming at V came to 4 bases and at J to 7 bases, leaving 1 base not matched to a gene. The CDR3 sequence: CASSSGQGNSPLHF. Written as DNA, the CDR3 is TGTGCCAGCAGTTCGGGACAGGGGAATTCACCCCTCCACTTT.

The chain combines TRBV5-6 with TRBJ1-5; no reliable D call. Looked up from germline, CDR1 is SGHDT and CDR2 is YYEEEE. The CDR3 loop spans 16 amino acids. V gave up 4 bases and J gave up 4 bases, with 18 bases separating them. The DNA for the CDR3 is TGTGCCAGCAGCCTCTGGAGACGGGGTGAGAATCAGCCCCAGCATTTT. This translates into CASSLWRRGENQPQHF.

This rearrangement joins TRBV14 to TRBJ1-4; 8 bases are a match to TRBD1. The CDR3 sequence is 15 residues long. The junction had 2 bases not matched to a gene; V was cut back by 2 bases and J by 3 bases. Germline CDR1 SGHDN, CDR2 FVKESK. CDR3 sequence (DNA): TGTGCCAGCAGCCAAATGGACAGGGCTAATGAAAAACTGTTTTTT. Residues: CASSQMDRANEKLFF. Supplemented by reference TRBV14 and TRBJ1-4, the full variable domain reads EAGVTQFPSHSVIEKGQTVTLRCDPISGHDNLYWYRRVMGKEIKFLLHFVKESKQDESGMPNNRFLAERTGGTYSTLKVQPAELEDSGVYFCASSQMDRANEKLFFGSGTQLSVL.

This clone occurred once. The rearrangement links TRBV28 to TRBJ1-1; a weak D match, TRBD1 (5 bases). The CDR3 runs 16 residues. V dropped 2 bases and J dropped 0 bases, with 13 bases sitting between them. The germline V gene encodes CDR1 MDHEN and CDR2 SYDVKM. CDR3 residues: CASSLGGGYMNTEAFF. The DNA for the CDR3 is TGTGCCAGCAGTTTAGGGGGGGGATACATGAACACTGAAGCTTTCTTT. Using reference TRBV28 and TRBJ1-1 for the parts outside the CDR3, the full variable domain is DVKVTQSSRYLVKRTGEKVFLECVQDMDHENMFWYRQDPGLGLRLIYFSYDVKMKEKGDIPEGYSVSREKKERFSLILESASTNQTSMYLCASSLGGGYMNTEAFFGQGTRLTVV.

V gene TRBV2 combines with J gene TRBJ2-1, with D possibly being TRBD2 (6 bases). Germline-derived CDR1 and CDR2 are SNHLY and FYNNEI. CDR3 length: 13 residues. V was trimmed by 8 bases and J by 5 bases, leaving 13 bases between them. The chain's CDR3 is CASELASDNEQFF. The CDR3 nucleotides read TGTGCCAGCGAACTAGCATCCGACAATGAGCAGTTCTTC.